The source of this T cell receptor beta chain is a study of response to subunit inactivated influenza vaccine. Study conclusions and caveats: The authors suggested that every seasonal influenza vaccination recruits few new T cells.

The table lists this clonotype with many counts. The antigen is unknown. Trimming shortened V by 0 bases and J by 7 bases, and 15 bases separated the two germline ends. Germline V CDR1 and CDR2: MNHEY, SVGAGI. The CDR3 contains 15 residues. TCRdb used MiXCR to reprocess the RT-PCR reads, holding one entry per CDR3 protein. Of about 500,000 distinct CDR3 sequences in the sample, 13% are singletons; the top ten hold roughly 13%. Here the sequenced sample was PBMCs from blood, taken roughly 6 weeks after vaccination. This TCR came from a man aged 45-60 years who received an inactivated influenza vaccine. This chain uses TRBV6-5 with TRBJ2-5; D is undetermined. CDR3 amino acids: CASSYSDGLTSTQYF. CDR3 sequence (DNA): TGTGCCAGCAGTTACTCGGACGGCCTTACTTCGACCCAGTACTTC.